These 6 T cell receptor beta chains originate from one sample sequenced in a study of T cell responses to AZD1222 COVID-19 vaccine. The data were produced by immunoSEQ multiplex PCR, yet TCRdb's version contains in-frame clones alone and is incomplete. The repertoire includes under 80,000 clones, 70% to 90% of them detected once, and around 1.3% sits in the top ten. The source was peripheral blood, collected 28 days after the second AZD1222 dose. These receptors all come from an adult who received the AZD1222 COVID-19 vaccine.

The rearrangement joins TRBV7-2 to TRBJ2-1; D may be TRBD1 (5 bases). Germline V gives CDR1 SGHTA, CDR2 FQGNSA. V lost 1 base to trimming and J lost 10 bases, with 14 bases between them. This CDR3 is 14 amino acids long. The CDR3, as DNA: TGTGCCAGCAGCTTAGTAGGGGTGATTCCCGAGCAGTTCTTC. Translation: CASSLVGVIPEQFF.

The J gene is TRBJ1-6, the V gene TRBV14, with 9 bases matching TRBD1. The germline CDR1 and CDR2 sequences are SGHDN and FVKESK. J lost 9 bases, V lost 4 bases, and 7 bases had no gene match. The length of the CDR3 is 15 residues. This CDR3 is CASSLKTGGGSPLHF. The DNA for the CDR3 is TGTGCCAGCAGCCTAAAGACAGGGGGGGGTTCACCCCTCCACTTT.

The V gene is TRBV5-4, the J gene TRBJ2-1; D call uncertain. The V end lost 1 base, the J end lost 5 bases, and 13 bases lay between the germline ends. This CDR3 has 15 amino acids. Looked up from germline, CDR1 is SGHNT and CDR2 is YYREEE (reference sequence). The CDR3 DNA reads as TGTGCCAGCAGCTTGAGGTCTTCGACGGACAATGAGCAGTTCTTC. Translated: CASSLRSSTDNEQFF.

The V and J genes are TRBV25-1 and TRBJ2-1; D remains unclear. V lost 0 bases to trimming and J lost 5 bases, with 8 bases between them. There are 14 residues in the CDR3. In germline, CDR1 is MGHDK, CDR2 SYGVNS. Here the CDR3 reads CASSEYSRNNEQFF. The DNA of the CDR3 is TGTGCCAGCAGTGAATATAGCAGGAACAATGAGCAGTTCTTC. Filled out from reference TRBV25-1 and TRBJ2-1, the complete variable domain reads EADIYQTPRYLVIGTGKKITLECSQTMGHDKMYWYQQDPGMELHLIHYSYGVNSTEKGDLSSESTVSRIRTEHFPLTLESARPSHTSQYLCASSEYSRNNEQFFGPGTRLTVL.

CDR3 protein: CAISEFVTGAEGYGYTF. In nucleotides, the CDR3 is TGTGCCATCAGTGAGTTTGTTACAGGGGCCGAGGGCTATGGCTACACCTTC. The chain is built from TRBV10-3 and TRBJ1-2, with 7 nucleotides matching TRBD1. Per germline, CDR1 ENHRY and CDR2 SYGVKD. The CDR3 covers 17 residues. V was pared by 1 base and J by 4 bases, with 12 bases of the junction left unmatched.

The chain uses TRBV3-1 (or the pseudogene TRBV3-2) and TRBJ2-3; 7 bases are a match to TRBD2. J lost 4 bases, V lost 5 bases, and 6 bases had no gene match. CDR1 is LGHDT and CDR2 is YNNKEL in the germline V gene (reference sequence). The CDR3 totals 14 residues. CDR3: CASSYEAGADTQYF. The DNA of the CDR3 is TGTGCCAGCAGCTACGAGGCGGGAGCAGATACGCAGTATTTT.